These T cell receptor beta chains were read from a single sample in a study of beta chain features in type 1 diabetes. Repertoires were generated with immunoSEQ multiplex PCR, while TCRdb's copy carries only in-frame clones and drops some. Of 95,000 to 150,000 clones listed, around 17% were seen once; the top ten hold 2% to 2.5%. The sample comprised central memory CD4+ T cells from blood. The receptors here all came from a man between 25 and 39 years old with type 1 diabetes. The CDR3 runs from the conserved cysteine through the conserved F or W. Each record gives: J gene, clone size, D gene, V gene, CDR3 DNA, CDR3 protein. A D gene is named only where the DNA matches it firmly. The listing skips clone size in some rows; elsewhere it reads once, few, many or a size class.

j_gene: TRBJ2-3; abundance: .; d_gene: .; v_gene: TRBV5-6; CDR3nt: TGTGCCAGCAGCTTGGTATCGGCAGGGATGGATACGCAGTATTTT; CDR3aa: CASSLVSAGMDTQYF
j_gene: TRBJ2-6; abundance: few; d_gene: .; v_gene: TRBV5-1; CDR3nt: TGCGCCAGCAGCAAAACGACGTCGTCTGGGGCCAACGTCCTGACTTTC; CDR3aa: CASSKTTSSGANVLTF
j_gene: TRBJ2-5; abundance: .; d_gene: .; v_gene: TRBV19; CDR3nt: TGTGCCAGTACCACCCAAAGGGGGGAGACCCAGTACTTC; CDR3aa: CASTTQRGETQYF
j_gene: TRBJ2-1; abundance: many; d_gene: .; v_gene: TRBV7-2; CDR3nt: TGTGCCAGCAAGGGTAGGGACAATGAGCAGTTCTTC; CDR3aa: CASKGRDNEQFF
j_gene: TRBJ2-2; abundance: many; d_gene: TRBD1; v_gene: TRBV7-9; CDR3nt: TGTGCCAGCAGCGGGCGGACAGGGGCCGACACCGGGGAGCTGTTTTTT; CDR3aa: CASSGRTGADTGELFF
j_gene: TRBJ1-2; abundance: .; d_gene: .; v_gene: TRBV19; CDR3nt: TGTGCCAGTTATCTTCAGGGATCCGAGTCCGGCTACACCTTC; CDR3aa: CASYLQGSESGYTF
j_gene: TRBJ2-7; abundance: few; d_gene: .; v_gene: TRBV7-2; CDR3nt: TGTGCCAGCAGCCCCATGGGGTCAGACCACGAGCAGTACTTC; CDR3aa: CASSPMGSDHEQYF
j_gene: TRBJ2-1; abundance: few; d_gene: .; v_gene: TRBV5-1; CDR3nt: TGCGCCAGCAGGGGCGGACGGACTCAGTTCTTC; CDR3aa: CASRGGRTQFF
j_gene: TRBJ1-5; abundance: few; d_gene: .; v_gene: TRBV18; CDR3nt: TGTGCCAGCTCACCCTCGAGAGGGGGAGTAATTAGCAATCAGCCCCAGCATTTT; CDR3aa: CASSPSRGGVISNQPQHF
j_gene: TRBJ2-3; abundance: few; d_gene: .; v_gene: TRBV29-1; CDR3nt: TGCAGCGTTGAAGGGGGGGTCACAGATACGCAGTATTTT; CDR3aa: CSVEGGVTDTQYF
j_gene: TRBJ2-3; abundance: few; d_gene: TRBD2; v_gene: TRBV7-9; CDR3nt: TGTGCCAGCAGCCCCCGGACTAGCGCAGATACGCAGTATTTT; CDR3aa: CASSPRTSADTQYF
j_gene: TRBJ2-4; abundance: .; d_gene: .; v_gene: TRBV10-2; CDR3nt: TGCGCCAGCAGTGATAACGGCTTAGTTCAGTACTTC; CDR3aa: CASSDNGLVQYF
j_gene: TRBJ1-2; abundance: few; d_gene: .; v_gene: TRBV6-6; CDR3nt: TGTGCCAGCAGTTACGGAGACAGCCGGGAGGACTATGGCTACACCTTC; CDR3aa: CASSYGDSREDYGYTF
j_gene: TRBJ2-5; abundance: many; d_gene: .; v_gene: TRBV20-1; CDR3nt: TGCAGTGCTAGAGGGCAGGAGACCCAGTACTTC; CDR3aa: CSARGQETQYF
j_gene: TRBJ1-1; abundance: few; d_gene: TRBD1; v_gene: TRBV7-2; CDR3nt: TGTGCCAGCAGCCCGAACAGGGGGTGGGCTGAAGCTTTCTTT; CDR3aa: CASSPNRGWAEAFF
j_gene: TRBJ1-6; abundance: .; d_gene: TRBD1; v_gene: TRBV10-3; CDR3nt: TGTGCCATCGGACAGGGGTATAATTCACCCCTCCACTTT; CDR3aa: CAIGQGYNSPLHF
j_gene: TRBJ2-7; abundance: few; d_gene: .; v_gene: TRBV30; CDR3nt: TGTGCCTGGAGTGTGGGCAGTTCTTACGAGCAGTACTTC; CDR3aa: CAWSVGSSYEQYF